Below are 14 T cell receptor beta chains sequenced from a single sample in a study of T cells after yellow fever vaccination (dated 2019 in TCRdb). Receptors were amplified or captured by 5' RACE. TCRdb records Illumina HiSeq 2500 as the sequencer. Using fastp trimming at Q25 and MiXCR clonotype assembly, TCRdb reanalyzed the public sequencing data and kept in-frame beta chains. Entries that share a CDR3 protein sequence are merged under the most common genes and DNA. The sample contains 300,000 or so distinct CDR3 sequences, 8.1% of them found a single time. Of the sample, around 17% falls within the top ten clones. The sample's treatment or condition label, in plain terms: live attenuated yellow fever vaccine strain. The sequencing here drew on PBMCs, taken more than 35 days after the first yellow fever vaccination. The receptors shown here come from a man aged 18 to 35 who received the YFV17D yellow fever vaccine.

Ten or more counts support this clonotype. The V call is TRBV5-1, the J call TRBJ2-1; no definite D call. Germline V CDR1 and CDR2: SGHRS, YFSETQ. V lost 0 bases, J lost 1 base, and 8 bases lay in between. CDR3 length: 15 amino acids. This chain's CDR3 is CASSLAEFSYNEQFF. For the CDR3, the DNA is TGCGCCAGCAGCTTGGCGGAATTTTCCTACAATGAGCAGTTCTTC.

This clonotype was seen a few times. The CDR3 DNA sequence: TGCAGTGCTAGAAGGACAGGCCTAGGTGAAAAACTGTTTTTT. Translated, it gives CSARRTGLGEKLFF. The chain couples TRBV20-1 to TRBJ1-4, with TRBD1 matching 7 bases. J was trimmed by 7 bases and V by 2 bases; bases with no gene match: 7. CDR1 is DFQATT and CDR2 is SNEGSKA in the germline V gene (reference sequence). This CDR3 has 14 amino acids.

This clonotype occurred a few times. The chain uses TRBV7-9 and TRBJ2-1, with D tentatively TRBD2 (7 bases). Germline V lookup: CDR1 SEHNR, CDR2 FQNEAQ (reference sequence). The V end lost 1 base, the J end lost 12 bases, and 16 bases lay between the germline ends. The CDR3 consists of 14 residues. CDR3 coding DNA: TGTGCCAGCAGCTTAGAAGGGGGGGGTCTCCCGCAGTTCTTC. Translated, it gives CASSLEGGGLPQFF.

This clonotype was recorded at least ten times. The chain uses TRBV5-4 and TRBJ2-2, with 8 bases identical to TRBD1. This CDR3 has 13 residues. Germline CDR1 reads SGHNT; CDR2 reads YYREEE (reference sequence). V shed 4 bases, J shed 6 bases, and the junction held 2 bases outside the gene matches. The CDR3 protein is CASSVRGPGELFF. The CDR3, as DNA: TGTGCCAGCAGCGTCAGGGGGCCCGGGGAGCTGTTTTTT.

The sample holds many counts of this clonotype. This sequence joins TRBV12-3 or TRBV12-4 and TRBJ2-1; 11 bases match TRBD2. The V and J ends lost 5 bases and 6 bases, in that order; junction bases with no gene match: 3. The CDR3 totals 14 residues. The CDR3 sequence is CASSPGTSGNEQFF. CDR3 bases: TGTGCCAGCAGTCCCGGGACTAGCGGCAATGAGCAGTTCTTC.

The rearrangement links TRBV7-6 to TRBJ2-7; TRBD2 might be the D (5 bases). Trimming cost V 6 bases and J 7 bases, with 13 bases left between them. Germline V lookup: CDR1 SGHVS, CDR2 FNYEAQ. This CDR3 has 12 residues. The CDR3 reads CASRNRGREQYF. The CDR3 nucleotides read TGTGCCAGCAGAAACCGAGGGAGAGAGCAGTACTTC.

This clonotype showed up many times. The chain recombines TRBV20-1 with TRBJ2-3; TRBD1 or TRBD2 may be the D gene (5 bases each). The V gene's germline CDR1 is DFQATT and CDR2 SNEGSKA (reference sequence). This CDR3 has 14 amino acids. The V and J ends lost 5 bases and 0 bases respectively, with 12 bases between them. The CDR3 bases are TGCAGTGCTCCTAACCGGGACAGCACAGATACGCAGTATTTT. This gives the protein CSAPNRDSTDTQYF.

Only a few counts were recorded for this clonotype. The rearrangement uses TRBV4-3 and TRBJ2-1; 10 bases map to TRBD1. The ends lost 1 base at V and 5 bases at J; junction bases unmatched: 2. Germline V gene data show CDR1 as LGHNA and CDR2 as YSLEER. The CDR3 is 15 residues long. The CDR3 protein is CASSQGQGADNEQFF. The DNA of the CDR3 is TGCGCCAGCAGCCAAGGACAGGGGGCTGACAATGAGCAGTTCTTC.

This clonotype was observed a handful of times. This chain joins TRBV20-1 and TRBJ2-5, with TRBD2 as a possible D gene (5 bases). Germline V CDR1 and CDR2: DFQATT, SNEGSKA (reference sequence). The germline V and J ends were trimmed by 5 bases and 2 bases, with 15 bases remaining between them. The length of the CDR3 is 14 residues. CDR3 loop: CSASPWRKQETQYF. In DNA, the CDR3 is TGCAGTGCTTCACCCTGGAGGAAGCAAGAGACCCAGTACTTC.

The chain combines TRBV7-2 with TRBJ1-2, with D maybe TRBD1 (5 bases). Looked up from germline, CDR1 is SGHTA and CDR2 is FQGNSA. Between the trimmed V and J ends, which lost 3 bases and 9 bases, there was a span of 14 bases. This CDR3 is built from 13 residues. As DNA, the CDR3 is TGTGCCAGCAGCTTTCCCCCCGGGGGGAGCTACACCTTC. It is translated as CASSFPPGGSYTF.

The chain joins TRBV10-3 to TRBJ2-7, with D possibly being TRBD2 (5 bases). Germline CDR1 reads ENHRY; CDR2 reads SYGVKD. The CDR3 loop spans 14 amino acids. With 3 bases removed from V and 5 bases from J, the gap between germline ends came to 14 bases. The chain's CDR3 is CAISDARRLDEQYV. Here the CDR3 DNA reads TGTGCCATCAGTGATGCCCGGAGGCTGGACGAGCAGTACGTC.

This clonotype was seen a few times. CDR3 protein: CASSLGPISDTQYF. The CDR3 DNA reads as TGTGCCAGCAGCTTAGGACCCATATCGGATACGCAGTATTTT. This sequence joins TRBV7-2 and TRBJ2-3, with no clear D. The CDR3 extends over 14 amino acids. V lost 1 base and J 6 bases, leaving 11 bases between the germline ends. Germline V gene sequence: CDR1 SGHTA, CDR2 FQGNSA.

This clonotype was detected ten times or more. The CDR3 loop is CASSLVGTGGRETQYF. The CDR3 nucleotides are TGCGCCAGCAGCTTGGTTGGAACAGGGGGCCGTGAGACCCAGTACTTC. The chain has TRBV5-1 and TRBJ2-5; 9 positions agree with TRBD1. The CDR3 has 16 residues. Trimming took 0 bases from V and 5 from J; bases not matched to a gene: 8. CDR1 and CDR2 from the germline V gene are SGHRS and YFSETQ.

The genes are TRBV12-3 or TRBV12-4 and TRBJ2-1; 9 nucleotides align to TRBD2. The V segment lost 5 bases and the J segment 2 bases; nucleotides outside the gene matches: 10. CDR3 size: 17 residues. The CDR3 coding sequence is TGTGCCAGCAGTCCTGTGCGGGGCGGGGGGGCCTACAATGAGCAGTTCTTC. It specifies CASSPVRGGGAYNEQFF.